Listed below are T cell receptor beta chains from one sample, sequenced in a study of T cell changes during pregnancy in multiple sclerosis. Using immunoSEQ multiplex PCR, the repertoire was profiled, and TCRdb retains in-frame clones only, with some absent. The repertoire has approximately 60,000 clones, around 94% of them found once; the top ten carry around 3.5%. The sequences come from CD8+ T cells from peripheral blood mononuclear cells, collected in the third trimester of pregnancy. The receptors come from a female donor with multiple sclerosis, enrolled in a pregnancy study. Both conserved end residues are part of each CDR3. The order of the fields is V gene, D gene, clone size, J gene, CDR3 protein, CDR3 DNA. D genes are given only for firm matches. Clone size is stated in some rows and not others, as once, few, many or a class when expanded.

V: TRBV27; D: TRBD1; size: .; J: TRBJ2-1; CDR3: CATRLGTGGSYNEQFF; DNA: TGTGCCACCAGACTCGGGACAGGGGGCTCCTACAATGAGCAGTTCTTC
V: TRBV4-1; D: .; size: .; J: TRBJ1-5; CDR3: CASSSHVSNQPQHF; DNA: TGCGCCAGCAGCTCACACGTTAGCAATCAGCCCCAGCATTTT
V: TRBV7-9; D: TRBD2; size: .; J: TRBJ2-1; CDR3: CASSSTSQYNEQFF; DNA: TGTGCCAGCAGCTCGACTAGCCAATACAATGAGCAGTTCTTC
V: TRBV2; D: TRBD2; size: once; J: TRBJ2-7; CDR3: CASSEALAGGPSPIDEQYF; DNA: TGTGCCAGCAGTGAAGCGCTAGCGGGAGGGCCCTCTCCAATTGACGAGCAGTACTTC
V: TRBV5-4; D: TRBD1; size: .; J: TRBJ1-3; CDR3: CASSLLGEGADTIYF; DNA: TGTGCCAGCAGCCTCTTAGGCGAGGGGGCGGACACCATATATTTT
V: TRBV19; D: TRBD2; size: .; J: TRBJ2-1; CDR3: CASSMTAGVGNEQFF; DNA: TGTGCCAGTAGTATGACAGCGGGAGTCGGCAATGAGCAGTTCTTC
V: TRBV6-1; D: .; size: .; J: TRBJ2-1; CDR3: CASSGPGNTVYNEQFF; DNA: TGTGCCAGCAGTGGTCCCGGGAACACTGTTTACAATGAGCAGTTCTTC
V: TRBV7-2; D: .; size: .; J: TRBJ2-3; CDR3: CASSLAAGWDTQYF; DNA: TGTGCCAGCAGCTTAGCCGCAGGGTGGGATACGCAGTATTTT
V: TRBV29-1; D: .; size: .; J: TRBJ2-3; CDR3: CSVDHRGSGTDTQYF; DNA: TGCAGCGTTGATCATCGGGGATCTGGCACAGATACGCAGTATTTT
V: TRBV29-1; D: TRBD2; size: .; J: TRBJ2-3; CDR3: CSVEGVNSKSGVDSTDTQYF; DNA: TGCAGCGTTGAAGGCGTCAACTCAAAAAGCGGGGTTGATAGCACAGATACGCAGTATTTT
V: TRBV7-9; D: .; size: .; J: TRBJ1-3; CDR3: CASSPLQVTAGNTIYF; DNA: TGTGCCAGCAGCCCGTTACAGGTCACTGCTGGAAACACCATATATTTT
V: TRBV4-2; D: .; size: .; J: TRBJ1-5; CDR3: CASSPRRSNQPQHF; DNA: TGTGCCAGCAGCCCGCGCCGGAGCAATCAGCCCCAGCATTTT
V: TRBV23-1; D: .; size: .; J: TRBJ2-5; CDR3: CASSRTGSPETQYF; DNA: TGCGCCAGCAGCCGCACAGGGTCCCCTGAGACCCAGTACTTC
V: TRBV27; D: .; size: once; J: TRBJ1-5; CDR3: CASRSGPRNNQPQHF; DNA: TGTGCCAGCAGATCAGGCCCTCGTAACAATCAGCCCCAGCATTTT
V: TRBV4-2; D: .; size: .; J: TRBJ2-2; CDR3: CASSHRRAGTGELFF; DNA: TGTGCCAGCAGCCACCGGAGGGCCGGCACCGGGGAGCTGTTTTTT
V: TRBV28; D: TRBD2; size: .; J: TRBJ2-5; CDR3: CASSFGTSGSTQYF; DNA: TGTGCCAGCAGTTTTGGGACTAGCGGGAGTACCCAGTACTTC
V: TRBV5-6; D: TRBD1; size: once; J: TRBJ1-2; CDR3: CASSLAVTGGSSTF; DNA: TGTGCCAGCAGCTTGGCCGTGACAGGGGGTTCAAGCACCTTC